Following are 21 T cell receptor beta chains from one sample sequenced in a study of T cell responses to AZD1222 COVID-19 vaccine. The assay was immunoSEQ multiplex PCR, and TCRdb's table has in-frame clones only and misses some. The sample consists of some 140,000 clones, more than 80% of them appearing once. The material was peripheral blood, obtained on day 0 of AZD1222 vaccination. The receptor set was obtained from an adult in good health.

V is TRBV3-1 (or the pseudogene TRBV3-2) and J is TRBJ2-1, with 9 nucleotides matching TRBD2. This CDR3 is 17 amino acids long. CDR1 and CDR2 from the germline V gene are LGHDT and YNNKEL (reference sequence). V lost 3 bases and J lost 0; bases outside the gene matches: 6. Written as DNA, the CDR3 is TGTGCCAGCAGCCATACTAGCGGGCCTGGCTCCTACAATGAGCAGTTCTTC. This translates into CASSHTSGPGSYNEQFF.

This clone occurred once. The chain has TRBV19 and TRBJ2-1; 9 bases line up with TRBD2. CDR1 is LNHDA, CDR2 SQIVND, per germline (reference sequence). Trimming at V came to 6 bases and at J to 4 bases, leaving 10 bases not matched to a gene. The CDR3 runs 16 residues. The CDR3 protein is CASRETASGGYNEQFF. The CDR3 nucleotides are TGTGCCAGTAGAGAGACAGCCAGCGGGGGGTACAATGAGCAGTTCTTC. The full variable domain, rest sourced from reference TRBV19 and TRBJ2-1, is DGGITQSPKYLFRKEGQNVTLSCEQNLNHDAMYWYRQDPGQGLRLIYYSQIVNDFQKGDIAEGYSVSREKKESFPLTVTSAQKNPTAFYLCASRETASGGYNEQFFGPGTRLTVL.

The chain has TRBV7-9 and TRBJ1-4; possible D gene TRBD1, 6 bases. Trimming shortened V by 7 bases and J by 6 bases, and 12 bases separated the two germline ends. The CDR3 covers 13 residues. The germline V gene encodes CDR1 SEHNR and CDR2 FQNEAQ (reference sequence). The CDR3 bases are TGTGCCAGCACCCGGGGGGGGCATGAAAAACTGTTTTTT. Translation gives CASTRGGHEKLFF. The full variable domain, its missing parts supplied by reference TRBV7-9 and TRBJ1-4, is DTGVSQNPRHKITKRGQNVTFRCDPISEHNRLYWYRQTLGQGPEFLTYFQNEAQLEKSRLLSDRFSAERPKGSFSTLEIQRTEQGDSAMYLCASTRGGHEKLFFGSGTQLSVL.

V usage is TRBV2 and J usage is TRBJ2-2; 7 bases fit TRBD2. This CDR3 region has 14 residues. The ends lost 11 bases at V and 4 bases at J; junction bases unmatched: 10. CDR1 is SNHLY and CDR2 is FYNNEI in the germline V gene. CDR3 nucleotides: TGTGCCGTCCTCCGGGGGGTTGGCACCGGGGAGCTGTTTTTT. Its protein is CAVLRGVGTGELFF.

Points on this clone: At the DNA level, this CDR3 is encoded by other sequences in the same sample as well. The CDR3 sequence: CASSLDGTSFYEQYF. CDR3 DNA: TGCGCCAGCAGCTTGGACGGGACCTCTTTCTACGAGCAGTACTTC. The V call is TRBV5-1, the J call TRBJ2-7, with D possibly being TRBD1 or TRBD2 (5 bases each). The CDR3 is 15 residues long. V gave up 0 bases and J gave up 3 bases, with 13 bases separating them. The germline V gene has CDR1 SGHRS and CDR2 YFSETQ.

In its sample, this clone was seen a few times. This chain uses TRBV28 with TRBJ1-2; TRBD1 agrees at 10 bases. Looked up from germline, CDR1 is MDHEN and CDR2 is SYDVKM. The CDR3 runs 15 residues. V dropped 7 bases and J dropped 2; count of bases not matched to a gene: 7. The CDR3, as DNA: TGTGCCAGCACCGAGGGACAGGGGCTCAACTATGGCTACACCTTC. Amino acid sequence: CASTEGQGLNYGYTF.

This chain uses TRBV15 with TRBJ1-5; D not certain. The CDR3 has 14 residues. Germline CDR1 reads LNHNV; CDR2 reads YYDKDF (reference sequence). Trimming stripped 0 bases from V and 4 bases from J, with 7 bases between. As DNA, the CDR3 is TGTGCCACCAGCAGAGATAAGGGAAATCAGCCCCAGCATTTT. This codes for CATSRDKGNQPQHF.

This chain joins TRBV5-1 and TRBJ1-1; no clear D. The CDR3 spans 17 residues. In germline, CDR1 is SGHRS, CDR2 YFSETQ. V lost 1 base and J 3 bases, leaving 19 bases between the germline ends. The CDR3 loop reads CASSLQPGLQKDTEAFF. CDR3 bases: TGCGCCAGCAGCTTGCAACCGGGCCTCCAGAAGGACACTGAAGCTTTCTTT.

As DNA, the CDR3 is TGTGCCAGCAGCTTTCGGCGCAGGGGAGTCTACGAGCAGTACTTC. The encoded protein is CASSFRRRGVYEQYF. This chain connects TRBV5-4 to TRBJ2-7; D possibly corresponds to TRBD1 (6 bases). V lost 2 bases, J lost 3 bases, and 15 bases lay in between. Per the germline V gene, CDR1 is SGHNT and CDR2 is YYREEE (reference sequence). The CDR3 spans 15 residues. Full variable domain (missing parts from reference TRBV5-4 and TRBJ2-7): ETGVTQSPTHLIKTRGQQVTLRCSSQSGHNTVSWYQQALGQGPQFIFQYYREEENGRGNFPPRFSGLQFPNYSSELNVNALELDDSALYLCASSFRRRGVYEQYFGPGTRLTVT.

CDR3 sequence reads: CASSWDTYNSPLHF. The CDR3 region has the DNA TGTGCCAGCAGCTGGGACACTTATAATTCACCCCTCCACTTT. V usage is TRBV2 and J usage is TRBJ1-6, with D perhaps matching TRBD1 (6 bases). Per the germline V gene, CDR1 is SNHLY and CDR2 is FYNNEI. The CDR3 has 14 residues. V was cut by 6 bases and J by 4 bases, with 10 bases left in between.

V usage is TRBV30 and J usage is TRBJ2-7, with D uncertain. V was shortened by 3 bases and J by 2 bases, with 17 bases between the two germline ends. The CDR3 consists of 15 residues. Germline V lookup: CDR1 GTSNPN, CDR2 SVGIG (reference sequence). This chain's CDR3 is CAWSNPRLPPYEQYF. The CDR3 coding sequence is TGTGCCTGGAGCAACCCTCGACTGCCCCCCTACGAGCAGTACTTC. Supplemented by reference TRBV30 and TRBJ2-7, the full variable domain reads SQTIHQWPATLVQPVGSPLSLECTVEGTSNPNLYWYRQAAGRGLQLLFYSVGIGQISSEVPQNLSASRPQDRQFILSSKKLLLSDSGFYLCAWSNPRLPPYEQYFGPGTRLTVT.

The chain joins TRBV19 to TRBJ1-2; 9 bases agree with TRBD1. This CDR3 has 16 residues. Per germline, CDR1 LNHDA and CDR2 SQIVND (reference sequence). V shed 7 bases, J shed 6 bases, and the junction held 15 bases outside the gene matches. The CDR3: CASTGESGTGFDGYTF. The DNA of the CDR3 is TGTGCCAGTACTGGTGAGTCCGGGACAGGGTTCGATGGCTACACCTTC.

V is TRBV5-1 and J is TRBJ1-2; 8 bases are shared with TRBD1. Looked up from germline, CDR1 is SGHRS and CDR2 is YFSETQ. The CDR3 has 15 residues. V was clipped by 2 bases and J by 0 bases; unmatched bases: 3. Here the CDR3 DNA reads TGCGCCAGCAGCTTCGGGACAGGAACTAACTATGGCTACACCTTC. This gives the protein CASSFGTGTNYGYTF.

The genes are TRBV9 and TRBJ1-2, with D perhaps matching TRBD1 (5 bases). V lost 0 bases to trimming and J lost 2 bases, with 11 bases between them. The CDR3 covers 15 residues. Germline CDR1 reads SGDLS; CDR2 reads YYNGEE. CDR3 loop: CASSVEGPGNYGYTF. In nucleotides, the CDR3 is TGTGCCAGCAGCGTAGAAGGGCCAGGGAACTATGGCTACACCTTC.

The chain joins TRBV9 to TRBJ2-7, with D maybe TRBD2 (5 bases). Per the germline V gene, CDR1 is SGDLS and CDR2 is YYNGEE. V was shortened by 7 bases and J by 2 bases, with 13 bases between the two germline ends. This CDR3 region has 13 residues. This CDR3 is CASGPGIAYEQYF. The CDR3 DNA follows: TGTGCCAGCGGTCCGGGAATAGCCTACGAGCAGTACTTC.

The CDR3 loop reads CASSLPGLAGEQFF. CDR3 nucleotide sequence: TGTGCCAGCAGCTTGCCGGGACTAGCGGGTGAGCAGTTCTTC. The rearrangement links TRBV5-4 to TRBJ2-1; 12 bases map to TRBD2. The germline gives CDR1 SGHNT, CDR2 YYREEE (reference sequence). V lost 1 base and J lost 9; bases outside the gene matches: 2. There are 14 residues in the CDR3. The variable domain in full, with the rest retrieved from reference TRBV5-4 and TRBJ2-1, is ETGVTQSPTHLIKTRGQQVTLRCSSQSGHNTVSWYQQALGQGPQFIFQYYREEENGRGNFPPRFSGLQFPNYSSELNVNALELDDSALYLCASSLPGLAGEQFFGPGTRLTVL.

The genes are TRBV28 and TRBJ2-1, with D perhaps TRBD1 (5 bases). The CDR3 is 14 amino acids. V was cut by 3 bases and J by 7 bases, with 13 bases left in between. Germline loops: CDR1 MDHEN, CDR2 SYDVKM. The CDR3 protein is CASSFPKGANEQFF. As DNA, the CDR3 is TGTGCCAGCAGTTTTCCAAAAGGGGCAAATGAGCAGTTCTTC. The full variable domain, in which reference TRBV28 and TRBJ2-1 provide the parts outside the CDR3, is DVKVTQSSRYLVKRTGEKVFLECVQDMDHENMFWYRQDPGLGLRLIYFSYDVKMKEKGDIPEGYSVSREKKERFSLILESASTNQTSMYLCASSFPKGANEQFFGPGTRLTVL.

In DNA, the CDR3 is TGTGCCAGCACCTCGGACAGGTACGGCTACACCTTC. As protein: CASTSDRYGYTF. The V and J genes are TRBV5-4 and TRBJ1-2; 7 bases agree with TRBD1. Germline CDR1 SGHNT, CDR2 YYREEE (reference sequence). J was trimmed by 8 bases and V by 6 bases; bases with no gene match: 7. The CDR3 is 12 residues long.

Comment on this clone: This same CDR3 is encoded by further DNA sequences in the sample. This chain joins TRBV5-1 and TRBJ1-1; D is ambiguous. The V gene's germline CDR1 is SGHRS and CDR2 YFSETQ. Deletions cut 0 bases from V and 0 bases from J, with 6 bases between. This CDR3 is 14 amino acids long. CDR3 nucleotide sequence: TGCGCCAGCAGCTTGGCGAGTTTGAACACTGAAGCTTTCTTT. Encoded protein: CASSLASLNTEAFF.

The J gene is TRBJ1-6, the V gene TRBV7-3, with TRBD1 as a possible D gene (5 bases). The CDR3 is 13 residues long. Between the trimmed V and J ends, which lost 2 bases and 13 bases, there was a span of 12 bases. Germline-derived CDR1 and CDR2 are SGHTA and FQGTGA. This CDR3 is CASSLAGTGPLHF. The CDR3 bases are TGTGCCAGCAGCTTAGCAGGGACTGGGCCCCTCCACTTT. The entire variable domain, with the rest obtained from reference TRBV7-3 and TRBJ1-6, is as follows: GAGVSQTPSNKVTEKGKYVELRCDPISGHTALYWYRQSLGQGPEFLIYFQGTGAADDSGLPNDRFFAVRPEGSVSTLKIQRTERGDSAVYLCASSLAGTGPLHFGNGTRLTVT.

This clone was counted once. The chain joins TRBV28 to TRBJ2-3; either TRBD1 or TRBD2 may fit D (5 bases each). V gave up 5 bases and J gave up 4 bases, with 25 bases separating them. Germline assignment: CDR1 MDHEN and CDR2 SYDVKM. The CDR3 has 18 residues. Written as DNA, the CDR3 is TGTGCCAGCAGTCACCGTTCCCTCCAGGGTGGGGACGCAGATACGCAGTATTTT. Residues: CASSHRSLQGGDADTQYF.